The 32 T cell receptor beta chains below were found in one sample sequenced in a study of cytomegalovirus exposure and HLA in healthy donors. Primers included in the PCR were 60 Vbeta and 13 Jbeta primers. Profiling relied on immunoSEQ multiplex PCR, and the TCRdb table lists in-frame clones only, not all of them. The table records 35,000 to 45,000 clones, 40% to 60% of them present only once. The sequencing sample was made of PBMCs. The receptors here all came from a human donor in good health.

The rearrangement links TRBV6-5 to TRBJ2-7, with 9 bases lining up with TRBD1. The germline V gene encodes CDR1 MNHEY and CDR2 SVGAGI. J was trimmed by 1 base and V by 5 bases; bases with no gene match: 6. The CDR3 is 15 residues long. DNA for the CDR3: TGTGCCAGCAGTCCGACAGGGGGTGAATCCTACGAGCAGTACTTC. The encoded protein is CASSPTGGESYEQYF.

The chain couples TRBV5-1 to TRBJ2-2, with unresolved D. Looked up from germline, CDR1 is SGHRS and CDR2 is YFSETQ. Trimming stripped 0 bases from V and 1 base from J, with 7 bases between. The CDR3 is 15 amino acids. Here the CDR3 DNA reads TGCGCCAGCAGCTTGGCGGCAGGGAACACCGGGGAGCTGTTTTTT. Protein sequence: CASSLAAGNTGELFF. The full variable domain, completed using reference TRBV5-1 and TRBJ2-2, is KAGVTQTPRYLIKTRGQQVTLSCSPISGHRSVSWYQQTPGQGLQFLFEYFSETQRNKGNFPGRFSGRQFSNSRSEMNVSTLELGDSALYLCASSLAAGNTGELFFGEGSRLTVL.

This clone has a handful of counts. The chain links TRBV2 to TRBJ2-2; TRBD2 matches 7 bases. The length of the CDR3 is 15 residues. CDR1 is SNHLY, CDR2 FYNNEI, per germline. Trimming at V came to 3 bases and at J to 6 bases, leaving 7 bases not matched to a gene. Here the CDR3 reads CASSDSTSAAGELFF. The CDR3 nucleotides are TGTGCCAGCAGTGATTCTACTAGCGCGGCCGGGGAGCTGTTTTTT.

The rearrangement links TRBV6-5 to TRBJ2-7; D is uncertain. The CDR3 loop spans 11 amino acids. With 5 bases removed from V and 3 bases from J, the gap between germline ends came to 5 bases. In germline, CDR1 is MNHEY, CDR2 SVGAGI. The chain's CDR3 is CASSLGYEQYF. In DNA form, the CDR3 reads TGTGCCAGCAGTCTCGGCTACGAGCAGTACTTC.

V is TRBV29-1 and J is TRBJ2-1; D remains unclear. Trimming removed 4 bases from V and 0 bases from J, with 7 bases in between. CDR1 and CDR2 from the germline V gene are SQVTM and ANQGSEA. This CDR3 region has 13 residues. The CDR3 coding sequence is TGCAGCGTTGTCCCTTTCTCCTACAATGAGCAGTTCTTC. Residues: CSVVPFSYNEQFF.

The chain recombines TRBV7-3 with TRBJ2-3, with a possible D match to TRBD2 (5 bases). This CDR3 has 15 amino acids. Germline assignment: CDR1 SGHTA and CDR2 FQGTGA. V was shortened by 3 bases and J by 4 bases, with 14 bases between the two germline ends. The CDR3 sequence is CASSFGGFGADTQYF. The CDR3, as DNA: TGTGCCAGCAGCTTCGGCGGATTCGGGGCAGATACGCAGTATTTT.

The chain links TRBV19 to TRBJ2-5; TRBD2 matches at 13 bases. CDR3 length: 17 amino acids. Trimming cost V 3 bases and J 2 bases; bases outside gene matches: 6. Germline V gene lookup returns CDR1 LNHDA and CDR2 SQIVND (reference sequence). The CDR3 coding sequence is TGTGCCAGTAGTATGCAACTAGCGGGAGGGCTTCAAGAGACCCAGTACTTC. Protein product: CASSMQLAGGLQETQYF. Full variable domain (rest looked up from reference TRBV19 and TRBJ2-5): DGGITQSPKYLFRKEGQNVTLSCEQNLNHDAMYWYRQDPGQGLRLIYYSQIVNDFQKGDIAEGYSVSREKKESFPLTVTSAQKNPTAFYLCASSMQLAGGLQETQYFGPGTRLLVL.

This chain uses TRBV5-1 with TRBJ2-3, with 9 bases that match TRBD1. Germline values: CDR1 SGHRS, CDR2 YFSETQ. With 4 bases clipped from V and 6 bases from J, the junction kept 9 bases outside the gene matches. CDR3 length: 15 residues. The CDR3 nucleotides are TGCGCCAGCAGCAAAAGGGACAGGGTTATTGATACGCAGTATTTT. This gives the protein CASSKRDRVIDTQYF.

The V and J genes are TRBV5-5 and TRBJ2-5; the D gene is possibly TRBD1 (6 bases). CDR3 length equals 15 residues. V lost 2 bases to trimming and J lost 2 bases, with 13 bases between them. In germline, CDR1 is SGHKS, CDR2 YYEKEE (reference sequence). As DNA, the CDR3 is TGTGCCAGCAGCTTTTTACAGGGCTCACAAGAGACCCAGTACTTC. It is translated as CASSFLQGSQETQYF.

This chain uses TRBV12-5 with TRBJ2-3; D gene unclear. Trimming took off 6 bases at V and 0 bases at J, with 13 bases between the two ends. This CDR3 spans 15 amino acids. From germline, CDR1 is LGHNT and CDR2 FRNRAP. This CDR3 reads CASGHSAESTDTQYF. Written as DNA, the CDR3 is TGTGCTAGTGGGCATTCGGCGGAAAGCACAGATACGCAGTATTTT.

The gene calls are TRBV10-2 and TRBJ1-3, with D tentatively TRBD1 (6 bases). Germline lookup yields CDR1 WSHSY and CDR2 SAAADI. The V end lost 3 bases, the J end lost 3 bases, and 6 bases lay between the germline ends. CDR3 size: 13 residues. In DNA form, the CDR3 reads TGCGCCAGCAGTGACAGGGGTGGAAACACCATATATTTT. This sequence encodes CASSDRGGNTIYF.

This clone was seen a handful of times. The V call is TRBV5-8, the J call TRBJ2-5; D is possibly TRBD2 (6 bases). The V and J ends lost 4 bases and 0 bases respectively, with 7 bases between them. The CDR3 is made up of 13 amino acids. Germline values: CDR1 SGHTS, CDR2 YDEGEE. CDR3 bases: TGTGCCAGCAGCCGGGACTACCAAGAGACCCAGTACTTC. This encodes CASSRDYQETQYF.

The rearrangement uses TRBV7-6 and TRBJ2-7, with 9 bases fitting TRBD2. In germline, CDR1 is SGHVS, CDR2 FNYEAQ. The CDR3 has 15 amino acids. V shed 5 bases, J shed 9 bases, and the junction held 14 bases outside the gene matches. As DNA, the CDR3 is TGTGCCAGCAGCCCAGACGGCGGGAGGGCCCTCCGGCAGTACTTC. It codes for CASSPDGGRALRQYF.

This clone turned up a few times. The genes are TRBV7-9 and TRBJ1-2; 8 bases map to TRBD1. The junction had 2 bases not matched to a gene; V was cut back by 6 bases and J by 5 bases. CDR1 and CDR2 (germline): SEHNR, FQNEAQ (reference sequence). This CDR3 contains 12 residues. The CDR3 spells CASRDRVYGYTF. DNA for the CDR3: TGTGCCAGCAGGGACAGGGTTTATGGCTACACCTTC.

Comment on this clone: The same CDR3 can be traced to other DNA sequences in this sample. The DNA of the CDR3 is TGCGCCAGCAGCTCCGGGAGCTCCTACGAGCAGTACTTC. Residues: CASSSGSSYEQYF. J is TRBJ2-7 and V is TRBV5-1; maybe TRBD2 (6 bases). The germline V and J ends were trimmed by 3 bases and 0 bases, with 7 bases remaining between them. Looked up from germline, CDR1 is SGHRS and CDR2 is YFSETQ. The CDR3 runs 13 residues.

The chain couples TRBV9 to TRBJ2-2, with D possibly matching TRBD2 (6 bases). Trimming took off 1 base at V and 3 bases at J, with 13 bases between the two ends. Germline values: CDR1 SGDLS, CDR2 YYNGEE. The CDR3 covers 16 residues. The CDR3 sequence is CASSVPGGLYTGELFF. CDR3 DNA: TGTGCCAGCAGCGTACCCGGGGGTCTATACACCGGGGAGCTGTTTTTT.

This clone occurred a few times. The chain employs TRBV4-3 and TRBJ1-3; D is uncertain. V lost 0 bases and J lost 4, with 7 bases in between. The CDR3 is made up of 14 amino acids. Germline CDR1 LGHNA, CDR2 YSLEER. The chain's CDR3 is CASSQDRRGNTIYF. CDR3 DNA: TGCGCCAGCAGCCAAGATCGTCGGGGAAACACCATATATTTT.

This sequence joins TRBV6-6 and TRBJ2-7, with 14 bases aligning to TRBD2. V trimming: 7 bases; J trimming: 7 bases; junction bases outside the gene matches: 9. The germline V gene has CDR1 MNHNY and CDR2 SVGAGI (reference sequence). CDR3 size: 15 residues. The DNA for the CDR3 is TGTGCCAGCACCCAGACTAGCGGGGGGGCGGGTGAGCAGTACTTC. This encodes CASTQTSGGAGEQYF.

The V and J genes are TRBV30 and TRBJ2-7; 7 bases are shared with TRBD1. The CDR3 consists of 13 residues. V gave up 4 bases and J gave up 2 bases; unmatched junction bases: 5. Germline values: CDR1 GTSNPN, CDR2 SVGIG (reference sequence). In DNA, the CDR3 is TGTGCCTGGAATAGGGACAGCGCCTACGAGCAGTACTTC. Translated: CAWNRDSAYEQYF.

The chain couples TRBV6-5 to TRBJ1-6, with D possibly TRBD1 on 6 matching bases. Germline V gene lookup returns CDR1 MNHEY and CDR2 SVGAGI. CDR3 length equals 15 residues. The V end was cut by 0 bases, the J end by 9 bases, with 12 bases between. CDR3 nucleotides: TGTGCCAGCAGTTACTCAGGGGGAGAAGTTTCACCCCTCCACTTT. Translation gives CASSYSGGEVSPLHF.

In this sample, this clone turned up a few times. The J gene is TRBJ1-2, the V gene TRBV4-3; 11 nucleotides line up with TRBD1. The germline V gene has CDR1 LGHNA and CDR2 YSLEER. The J segment lost 5 bases and the V segment lost 4 bases, leaving 9 bases of the junction unmatched. The CDR3 length is 16 residues. The CDR3 DNA follows: TGCGCCAGCAGCCCAGGACAGGGGGCTTTCAATTATGGCTACACCTTC. This sequence encodes CASSPGQGAFNYGYTF.

The V gene is TRBV5-5, the J gene TRBJ1-1; TRBD1 agrees at 9 bases. In germline, CDR1 is SGHKS, CDR2 YYEKEE (reference sequence). The CDR3 has 13 residues. With 2 bases clipped from V and 12 bases from J, the junction kept 8 bases outside the gene matches. The CDR3 spells CASSLRQGVVPFF. CDR3 in DNA: TGTGCCAGCAGCTTAAGACAGGGGGTCGTTCCTTTCTTT.

V is TRBV5-1 and J is TRBJ2-1; D might be TRBD2 (5 bases). Looked up from germline, CDR1 is SGHRS and CDR2 is YFSETQ. The V end lost 4 bases, the J end lost 4 bases, and 12 bases lay between the germline ends. CDR3 length: 14 amino acids. CDR3 loop: CASSDSDFYNEQFF. CDR3 DNA sequence: TGCGCCAGCAGCGATTCGGACTTTTACAATGAGCAGTTCTTC.

V is TRBV18 and J is TRBJ2-5, with TRBD2 identical over 9 bases. Germline lookup yields CDR1 KGHSH and CDR2 LQKENI. This CDR3 has 16 residues. Trimming took 4 bases from V and 5 from J; bases not matched to a gene: 11. The CDR3 reads CASSQSSGRSGETQYF. The CDR3, as DNA: TGTGCCAGCTCACAATCCAGCGGGAGGAGTGGGGAGACCCAGTACTTC.

The chain is built from TRBV6-5 and TRBJ2-7, with D perhaps matching TRBD1 (5 bases). Germline CDR1 and CDR2: MNHEY and SVGAGI. This CDR3 spans 14 amino acids. V lost 8 bases and J 3 bases, leaving 17 bases between the germline ends. CDR3 bases: TGTGCCAGCCAAATGGGTCAGGGTGACTACGAGCAGTACTTC. Translation: CASQMGQGDYEQYF.

This sequence joins TRBV9 and TRBJ2-1; the D gene is possibly TRBD2 (6 bases). The CDR3 has 16 residues. Trimming pared 0 bases from V and 4 bases from J, leaving 14 bases between. CDR1 and CDR2 from the germline V gene are SGDLS and YYNGEE. For the CDR3, the DNA is TGTGCCAGCAGCGTAGATGCGCGGGAAGGGTACAATGAGCAGTTCTTC. It encodes CASSVDAREGYNEQFF. The full variable domain, its missing parts supplied by reference TRBV9 and TRBJ2-1, is DSGVTQTPKHLITATGQRVTLRCSPRSGDLSVYWYQQSLDQGLQFLIQYYNGEERAKGNILERFSAQQFPDLHSELNLSSLELGDSALYFCASSVDAREGYNEQFFGPGTRLTVL.

V is TRBV4-1 and J is TRBJ1-2; 7 nucleotides agree with TRBD1. This CDR3 spans 14 amino acids. Trimming took 4 bases from V and 4 from J; bases not matched to a gene: 6. Germline values: CDR1 MGHRA, CDR2 YSYEKL. This CDR3 reads CASSPPAGGYGYTF. The CDR3 bases are TGCGCCAGCAGCCCCCCGGCAGGGGGCTATGGCTACACCTTC.

This clone was observed a few times. V is TRBV6-6 and J is TRBJ1-4, with D perhaps matching TRBD1 (5 bases). Per the germline V gene, CDR1 is MNHNY and CDR2 is SVGAGI (reference sequence). V was trimmed by 5 bases and J by 3 bases, leaving 10 bases between them. This CDR3 contains 14 residues. In nucleotides, the CDR3 is TGTGCCAGCAGTAGGGGTCGGTCTAATGAAAAACTGTTTTTT. The encoded protein is CASSRGRSNEKLFF.

The sample holds a few counts of this clone. This sequence joins TRBV7-8 and TRBJ2-1, with D possibly being TRBD1 (6 bases). Trimming cost V 4 bases and J 4 bases, with 20 bases left between them. Germline-derived CDR1 and CDR2 are SGHVS and FQNEAQ. The CDR3 runs 17 residues. Written as DNA, the CDR3 is TGTGCCAGCAGCTCACATACAGGGTTGAAATGGTACAATGAGCAGTTCTTC. Translation: CASSSHTGLKWYNEQFF.

This clone was seen only a few times. The chain has TRBV28 and TRBJ2-7; 7 bases align to TRBD1. Germline CDR1 reads MDHEN; CDR2 reads SYDVKM. V dropped 2 bases and J dropped 0; count of bases not matched to a gene: 10. The CDR3 is 17 amino acids. CDR3 DNA: TGTGCCAGCAGTTTAAGCCGGGGACAGCACTACTCCTACGAGCAGTACTTC. Protein product: CASSLSRGQHYSYEQYF.

This clone was counted a few times. This rearrangement joins TRBV7-9 to TRBJ2-5, with D perhaps matching TRBD1 (7 bases). The last part of the DNA fits TRBJ2-7 better; the J call may be wrong. Germline loops: CDR1 SEHNR, CDR2 FQNEAQ (reference sequence). This CDR3 has 12 amino acids. The CDR3 loop reads CASSSQGGEQYF. The CDR3 bases are TGTGCCAGCAGCTCCCAGGGGGGCGAGCAGTACTTC.

This clone was counted only a few times. V is TRBV2 and J is TRBJ2-3; maybe TRBD2 (5 bases). This CDR3 has 13 amino acids. In germline, CDR1 is SNHLY, CDR2 FYNNEI. V was pared by 4 bases and J by 6 bases, with 11 bases between. The CDR3 here is CASSASRRDTQYF. Here the CDR3 DNA reads TGTGCCAGCAGTGCCTCCAGGAGGGATACGCAGTATTTT. Full variable domain (missing parts from reference TRBV2 and TRBJ2-3): EPEVTQTPSHQVTQMGQEVILRCVPISNHLYFYWYRQILGQKVEFLVSFYNNEISEKSEIFDDQFSVERPDGSNFTLKIRSTKLEDSAMYFCASSASRRDTQYFGPGTRLTVL.